This T cell receptor beta chain was sequenced in a study of tumor-infiltrating lymphocytes in oesophageal squamous cell carcinoma listed by TCRdb under 2016. Library preparation was by PCR. The reads were generated on an Illumina HiSeq 2000. In-frame beta chains were kept once TCRdb had trimmed the public reads at Q25 with fastp and called clones with MiXCR. Rows are combined by CDR3 protein, so each entry shows the most common genes and DNA. This sample gives about 14,000 distinct CDR3 sequences in total; over 40% of them show up just once. The ten biggest clones cover under 50% of the sample. Ten or more counts support this clonotype. Its recognized antigen is unknown. No much larger clone is present one base from it, and per-base qualities are unavailable. The CDR3 sequence holds 14 residues, the cysteine and phenylalanine included. Here the CDR3 DNA is all that survives: 42 bases in frame from base 1. The germline V gene encodes CDR1 SGHAT and CDR2 FQDESV (reference sequence). Trimming takes 5 bases from V and 1 base from J, and the germline ends sit 11 bases apart.

This TCR was recovered from a male donor with esophageal squamous cell carcinoma. The specimen sequenced was blood. Here the chain combines TRBV11-1 and TRBJ2-5; a confident D gene designation cannot be given. The CDR3 loop reads CASSDRSIQETQYF. The nucleotide sequence reads as follows: TGTGCCAGCAGCGACCGTTCTATCCAAGAGACCCAGTACTTC.